This is a list of T cell receptor beta chains from one sample in a study of shared clonotypes between healthy human individuals. This table comes from immunoSEQ multiplex PCR, and its TCRdb copy is limited to in-frame clones, with some not included. Among millions of clones listed, roughly nine tenths were seen once. The sample consisted of naive CD4+ T cells sorted from blood. The receptor source for this set is a man aged 18 to 35 in good health. The CDR3 runs from the conserved cysteine through the conserved F or W. The D gene is left open where the match is weak. Clone sizes are given selectively: once, few, many, or a class where the clone is expanded.

abundance,v_gene,j_gene,len,d_gene,CDR3nt,CDR3aa
NA,TRBV4-1,TRBJ2-1,16,NA,TGCGCCAGCAGCCAGGATACCACCGGGACTTACAATGAGCAGTTCTTC,CASSQDTTGTYNEQFF
NA,TRBV2,TRBJ2-5,14,TRBD2,TGTGCCAGCGGACGACTAGCGGAGTTGGAGACCCAGTACTTC,CASGRLAELETQYF
NA,TRBV4-3,TRBJ1-2,16,NA,TGCGCCAGCAGCCAGGAGCCCGATAGGGTGGACTATGGCTACACCTTC,CASSQEPDRVDYGYTF
NA,TRBV5-1,TRBJ2-3,14,NA,TGCGCCAGCAGCTCCCCAGGCAGCACAGATACGCAGTATTTT,CASSSPGSTDTQYF
NA,TRBV18,TRBJ2-7,16,NA,TGTGCCAGCTCACCCTATCCGTTGACAGGTCCCTACGAGCAGTACTTC,CASSPYPLTGPYEQYF
once,TRBV6-6,TRBJ2-5,15,TRBD2,TGTGCCAGCAGTTACTCGAGACTAGCCGGAGAGACCCAGTACTTC,CASSYSRLAGETQYF
NA,TRBV30,TRBJ1-1,13,NA,TGTGCCTGGAGTGTAAGGGTCTTGACTGAAGCTTTCTTT,CAWSVRVLTEAFF
NA,TRBV6-6,TRBJ1-3,14,TRBD1,TGTGCCAGCAGTTACGGAGGACAGGGAGACACCATATATTTT,CASSYGGQGDTIYF
NA,TRBV11-2,TRBJ2-2,16,NA,TGTGCCAGCAGCTCCGGGACTCTTGCGAACACCGGGGAGCTGTTTTTT,CASSSGTLANTGELFF
NA,TRBV5-4,TRBJ1-1,15,NA,TGTGCCAGCAGCTTGGAGGCGGGAAGATTCACTGAAGCTTTCTTT,CASSLEAGRFTEAFF
NA,TRBV28,TRBJ2-7,14,NA,TGTGCCTCAAAGGGGTTAAGGGCTCGGTACGAGCAGTACTTC,CASKGLRARYEQYF
NA,TRBV4-1,TRBJ1-6,14,TRBD1,TGCGCCAGCAGATCTCAGGGGGCCAATTCACCCCTCCACTTT,CASRSQGANSPLHF
NA,TRBV15,TRBJ2-7,14,NA,TGTGCCACCAGCAGAGTGCAGGGGACCTACGAGCAGTACTTC,CATSRVQGTYEQYF
NA,TRBV10-2,TRBJ2-7,13,NA,TGCGCCAGCAGTTCGAGAACTTTCTACGAGCAGTACTTC,CASSSRTFYEQYF
NA,TRBV5-4,TRBJ2-1,14,NA,TGTGCCAGCAGCTCACAGGGCCTCAAAAATGAGCAGTTCTTC,CASSSQGLKNEQFF
NA,TRBV5-6,TRBJ2-2,13,NA,TGTGCCTCCCTTTGGGGGAACACCGGGGAGCTGTTTTTT,CASLWGNTGELFF
NA,TRBV4-2,TRBJ2-3,13,NA,TGTGCCAGCAGCCAAGATAGAAGGGATACGCAGTATTTT,CASSQDRRDTQYF
NA,TRBV21-1,TRBJ2-6,19,NA,TGTGCCAGCAGCAAACCCAAGGACAGGGGGCTGGCTGGGGCCAACGTCCTGACTTTC,CASSKPKDRGLAGANVLTF
NA,TRBV2,TRBJ2-6,16,NA,TGTGCCAGCAGGAGGAGCGGTGGGTCTGGGGCCAACGTCCTGACTTTC,CASRRSGGSGANVLTF
NA,TRBV5-8,TRBJ1-5,13,NA,TGTGCCAGCAGCCTTCCAGGGTATTGGCCCCAGCATTTT,CASSLPGYWPQHF